These 17 T cell receptor beta chains originate from one sample sequenced in a study of T cell responses to AZD1222 COVID-19 vaccine. The assay was immunoSEQ multiplex PCR, and TCRdb's table has in-frame clones only and misses some. The table includes 150,000 to 200,000 clones, roughly 91% detected once. The sequencing used peripheral blood, collected 28 days after the second AZD1222 dose. The receptors shown here come from an adult who received the AZD1222 COVID-19 vaccine.

The J gene is TRBJ1-2, the V gene TRBV6-2 or TRBV6-3; 8 bases are a match to TRBD1. V shed 6 bases and J 5 bases; nucleotides not matched to a gene: 8. The V gene's germline CDR1 is MNHEY and CDR2 SVGEGT. The CDR3 has 14 amino acids. CDR3 DNA sequence: TGTGCCAGCAGCCCCCGGGACAGGTTGTATGGCTACACCTTC. Residues: CASSPRDRLYGYTF.

CDR3 coding DNA: TGTGCCAGTAGTATCCGGACAGCGGGTGGAAACACCATATATTTT. Translation: CASSIRTAGGNTIYF. The rearrangement joins TRBV19 to TRBJ1-3; D is possibly TRBD1 (6 bases). This CDR3 contains 15 residues. Trimming took 3 bases from V and 3 from J, leaving 12 bases between them. The germline gives CDR1 LNHDA, CDR2 SQIVND (reference sequence).

V and J are TRBV5-1 and TRBJ2-1; 9 bases agree with TRBD1. CDR3 length equals 16 residues. Per germline, CDR1 SGHRS and CDR2 YFSETQ. Trimming at V came to 2 bases and at J to 8 bases, leaving 11 bases not matched to a gene. The CDR3 coding sequence is TGCGCCAGCAGCTTTTCGACAGGGGGAGAAGTCTATGAGCAGTTCTTC. Translated, it gives CASSFSTGGEVYEQFF.

Here the CDR3 reads CASSLRSNEAFF. In DNA, the CDR3 is TGTGCCAGCAGTTTACGTTCAAATGAAGCTTTCTTT. V usage is TRBV28 and J usage is TRBJ1-1, with D hard to call. The CDR3 totals 12 residues. CDR1 is MDHEN, CDR2 SYDVKM, per germline. Trimming pared 2 bases from V and 7 bases from J, leaving 8 bases between. Combining the CDR3 with reference TRBV28 and TRBJ1-1 gives the whole variable domain DVKVTQSSRYLVKRTGEKVFLECVQDMDHENMFWYRQDPGLGLRLIYFSYDVKMKEKGDIPEGYSVSREKKERFSLILESASTNQTSMYLCASSLRSNEAFFGQGTRLTVV.

V is TRBV10-3 and J is TRBJ1-1; the match to TRBD1 covers 10 bases. Trimming at V came to 6 bases and at J to 4 bases, leaving 8 bases not matched to a gene. The CDR3 is made up of 15 amino acids. Germline values: CDR1 ENHRY, CDR2 SYGVKD. CDR3 bases: TGTGCCATCAGCCCCAGGGACAGGGGTGGCACTGAAGCTTTCTTT. This sequence encodes CAISPRDRGGTEAFF.

The chain has TRBV6-8 and TRBJ2-1; D is unresolved. V lost 4 bases, J lost 6 bases, and 10 bases lay in between. CDR1 MNHGY and CDR2 SAAAGT come from the germline V gene. The CDR3 contains 13 residues. As DNA, the CDR3 is TGTGCCAGCAGTTTAAACAGACGCAATGAGCAGTTCTTC. It specifies CASSLNRRNEQFF.

V usage is TRBV28 and J usage is TRBJ2-5; D is ambiguous. Germline V CDR1 and CDR2: MDHEN, SYDVKM. The CDR3 has 12 residues. The V and J ends lost 2 bases and 5 bases respectively, with 6 bases between them. CDR3 nucleotides: TGTGCCAGCAGTTTAAGGCGTGAGACCCAGTACTTC. This codes for CASSLRRETQYF. Filled out from reference TRBV28 and TRBJ2-5, the complete variable domain reads DVKVTQSSRYLVKRTGEKVFLECVQDMDHENMFWYRQDPGLGLRLIYFSYDVKMKEKGDIPEGYSVSREKKERFSLILESASTNQTSMYLCASSLRRETQYFGPGTRLLVL.

The chain has TRBV4-2 and TRBJ1-5, with TRBD1 matching 10 bases. The junction had 12 bases not matched to a gene; V was cut back by 4 bases and J by 0 bases. Germline CDR1 is LGHNA and CDR2 is YNFKEQ. The CDR3 is made up of 19 amino acids. CDR3 sequence: CASSRVRGQGTYSNQPQHF. In DNA form, the CDR3 reads TGTGCCAGCAGCCGCGTTAGGGGACAGGGGACATATAGCAATCAGCCCCAGCATTTT.

The chain joins TRBV10-1 to TRBJ1-6; 9 bases map to TRBD1. CDR1 and CDR2 (germline): WNHNN, SYGVQD (reference sequence). The CDR3 spans 23 residues. The J segment lost 7 bases and the V segment lost 4 bases, leaving 29 bases of the junction unmatched. The CDR3 is CASSVTARNFLGTGTGPNSPLHF. CDR3 nucleotides: TGCGCCAGCAGTGTAACCGCACGGAATTTTCTGGGGACAGGGACCGGTCCCAATTCACCCCTCCACTTT.

This clone turned up a few times. This chain connects TRBV25-1 to TRBJ1-5, with 10 bases that match TRBD1. CDR1 and CDR2 (germline): MGHDK, SYGVNS. The CDR3 consists of 14 residues. V lost 6 bases and J lost 2; bases outside the gene matches: 1. In DNA, the CDR3 is TGTGCCAGCAGAGGGACAGGGGGCAATCAGCCCCAGCATTTT. It codes for CASRGTGGNQPQHF. Filled out from reference TRBV25-1 and TRBJ1-5, the complete variable domain reads EADIYQTPRYLVIGTGKKITLECSQTMGHDKMYWYQQDPGMELHLIHYSYGVNSTEKGDLSSESTVSRIRTEHFPLTLESARPSHTSQYLCASRGTGGNQPQHFGDGTRLSIL.

The rearrangement uses TRBV19 and TRBJ1-1; D is unclear. This CDR3 has 11 residues. Trimming removed 5 bases at V and 5 bases at J, with 6 bases between. Germline CDR1 and CDR2: LNHDA and SQIVND (reference sequence). In DNA form, the CDR3 reads TGTGCCAGTAGTCCGGGGACTGAAGCTTTCTTT. Protein: CASSPGTEAFF.

V and J are TRBV28 and TRBJ2-5; D unresolved. V was cut by 6 bases and J by 5 bases, with 16 bases left in between. CDR1 is MDHEN, CDR2 SYDVKM, per germline. The CDR3 runs to 14 residues. Written as DNA, the CDR3 is TGTGCCAGCAGAGATTCACCCCAGAGGGAGACCCAGTACTTC. It codes for CASRDSPQRETQYF.

This clone was seen a single time. This chain links TRBV24-1 with TRBJ2-3, with 10 bases aligning to TRBD1. This CDR3 has 16 amino acids. V shed 7 bases and J 4 bases; nucleotides not matched to a gene: 10. Germline V gene data show CDR1 as KGHDR and CDR2 as SFDVKD. The CDR3 DNA reads TGTGCCACCAGCTACGAGGGACAGGGGATCTCAGATACGCAGTATTTT. Translating it yields CATSYEGQGISDTQYF.

The chain is built from TRBV18 and TRBJ1-5, with D perhaps TRBD1 (5 bases). The germline gives CDR1 KGHSH, CDR2 LQKENI. V was cut by 3 bases and J by 5 bases, with 14 bases left in between. CDR3 size: 15 residues. In DNA form, the CDR3 reads TGTGCCAGCTCACCGGGAGGGACCAGTCATCAGCCCCAGCATTTT. Translation: CASSPGGTSHQPQHF.

V is TRBV28 and J is TRBJ1-5; no firm D call. The germline V gene encodes CDR1 MDHEN and CDR2 SYDVKM. Trimming pared 8 bases from V and 2 bases from J, leaving 13 bases between. CDR3 size: 14 residues. This CDR3 reads CASHVSGGNQPQHF. The CDR3 coding sequence is TGTGCCAGCCATGTATCAGGCGGCAATCAGCCCCAGCATTTT. The complete variable domain, with remaining parts taken from reference TRBV28 and TRBJ1-5, reads DVKVTQSSRYLVKRTGEKVFLECVQDMDHENMFWYRQDPGLGLRLIYFSYDVKMKEKGDIPEGYSVSREKKERFSLILESASTNQTSMYLCASHVSGGNQPQHFGDGTRLSIL.

To note about this clone: The junction shows a germline mismatch at one end, possibly a read error. The CDR3 nucleotides are TGTGCTAGCAGCCCCTCCAGAGGGGTCATGGAGACCCAGTACTTC. It encodes CASSPSRGVMETQYF. J is TRBJ2-5 and V is TRBV7-7; D may be TRBD1 or TRBD2 (5 bases each). The CDR3 covers 15 residues. CDR1 SSHAT and CDR2 FNYEAQ come from the germline V gene (reference sequence).

V gene TRBV7-2 combines with J gene TRBJ1-5; no definite D call. The CDR3 sequence is 13 residues long. Trimming stripped 1 base from V and 7 bases from J, with 8 bases between. Looked up from germline, CDR1 is SGHTA and CDR2 is FQGNSA. The CDR3 DNA reads as TGTGCCAGCAGCTTAGTTGTAGGGCAGCCCCAGCATTTT. Translation: CASSLVVGQPQHF.